One sample yielded the 9 T cell receptor beta chains listed below, sequenced in a study of blood T cell repertoires in COVID-19 (dated by TCRdb to 2019 to 2021). The library was generated by the immunoSEQ multiplex PCR assay. In its TCRdb copy, this immuneACCESS table keeps in-frame sequences only and misses some clones. Where compared with another copy, unresolved V genes explain less than half of these, and the others have no known cause. The table for this sample lists about 150,000 clones; roughly nine tenths of them were counted only once. Roughly 4% of the sample lies in the top ten. The sequencing input was PBMCs or T cells enriched from blood (not recorded which). The origin of the receptors is a woman aged 40 to 55 who had been exposed to COVID-19.

This chain joins TRBV5-1 and TRBJ1-4; 8 bases line up with TRBD1. J was trimmed by 6 bases and V by 4 bases; bases with no gene match: 11. In germline, CDR1 is SGHRS, CDR2 YFSETQ. This CDR3 has 16 amino acids. The chain's CDR3 is CASSVTGAERDEKLFF. The CDR3 nucleotides are TGCGCCAGCAGCGTGACAGGGGCCGAACGGGATGAAAAACTGTTTTTT.

The chain links TRBV27 to TRBJ2-7; 10 positions match TRBD1. Germline trimming cut 8 bases from V and 3 bases from J; bases unmatched to any gene: 10. This CDR3 is 15 amino acids long. From germline, CDR1 is MNHEY and CDR2 SMNVEV (reference sequence). This chain's CDR3 is CASSFGTGEFYEQYF. The CDR3 region has the DNA TGTGCCAGCTCCTTTGGGACAGGGGAGTTCTACGAGCAGTACTTC.

The chain employs TRBV7-2 and TRBJ2-3; tentatively, D is TRBD2 (5 bases). The CDR3 has 14 residues. CDR1 and CDR2 (germline): SGHTA, FQGNSA. V lost 4 bases and J 0 bases, leaving 8 bases between the germline ends. CDR3 in DNA: TGTGCCAGCAGCTACGCTAGCAGCACAGATACGCAGTATTTT. This translates into CASSYASSTDTQYF.

The chain is built from TRBV16 and TRBJ1-1, with D maybe TRBD1 (6 bases). This CDR3 comprises 15 residues. Per the germline V gene, CDR1 is KGHSY and CDR2 is FQNENV. Trimming pared 3 bases from V and 0 bases from J, leaving 11 bases between. The CDR3 loop reads CASSHTGTMNTEAFF. The CDR3 DNA sequence: TGTGCCAGCAGCCATACCGGGACAATGAACACTGAAGCTTTCTTT.

J is TRBJ1-2 and V is TRBV10-3; D gene unclear. V was clipped by 2 bases and J by 8 bases, with 6 bases between them. The CDR3 contains 11 residues. Germline loops: CDR1 ENHRY, CDR2 SYGVKD. CDR3 sequence: CAISEPLGYTF. The CDR3 DNA follows: TGTGCCATCAGTGAGCCCCTCGGCTACACCTTC.

The chain couples TRBV27 to TRBJ1-4; weak D call: TRBD1 (6 bases). CDR1 and CDR2 (germline): MNHEY, SMNVEV (reference sequence). The CDR3 is 15 amino acids. V was shortened by 3 bases and J by 7 bases, with 15 bases between the two germline ends. For the CDR3, the DNA is TGTGCCAGCAGTTTTTCGGGGGGCGAAATTGAAAAACTGTTTTTT. This translates into CASSFSGGEIEKLFF.

This clone appeared once. The rearrangement joins TRBV10-3 to TRBJ1-6; 7 positions match TRBD1. Germline values: CDR1 ENHRY, CDR2 SYGVKD. Trimming at V came to 6 bases and at J to 8 bases, leaving 7 bases not matched to a gene. This CDR3 is 14 amino acids long. In nucleotides, the CDR3 is TGTGCCATCAGCACAACAGGGGCTGATTCACCCCTCCACTTT. This codes for CAISTTGADSPLHF.

The chain links TRBV28 to TRBJ1-2, with D possibly being TRBD1 (6 bases). CDR3 length: 12 amino acids. From germline, CDR1 is MDHEN and CDR2 SYDVKM. V dropped 6 bases and J dropped 3 bases, with 8 bases sitting between them. Written as DNA, the CDR3 is TGTGCCAGCAGGCGACAGGACTATGGCTACACCTTC. Translated: CASRRQDYGYTF.

The chain carries TRBV10-1 and TRBJ1-2; D may be TRBD1 (6 bases). The germline V and J ends were trimmed by 3 bases and 3 bases, with 8 bases remaining between them. The CDR3 extends over 13 amino acids. Germline assignment: CDR1 WNHNN and CDR2 SYGVQD (reference sequence). The DNA of the CDR3 is TGCGCCAGCAGTGACTACAGGGACTATGGCTACACCTTC. It codes for CASSDYRDYGYTF.